This T cell receptor (beta chain) was sequenced in a study of pediatric ulcerative colitis. Remarks on this clone: Its antigen is unknown.

Sequencing used immunoSEQ multiplex PCR; TCRdb keeps in-frame clones, though not all of them. The data hold around 61,000 clones, with 86% observed a single time. CDR1 and CDR2 from the germline V gene are SEHNR and FQNEAQ (reference sequence). This CDR3 region has 13 residues. Unmatched junction bases numbered 2, after V lost 6 bases and J lost 6 bases. Study outcomes and limitations: Blood-rectal clonal overlap within each person was significantly higher in ulcerative colitis patients than controls. Substantially fewer templates came from a couple of patients' blood samples. Acute severe colitis showed lower rectal diversity from clonal expansions.

This TCR derives from a boy aged 10-17 years with severe ulcerative colitis. The genes are TRBV7-9 and TRBJ2-1; 10 positions agree with TRBD2. The sample taken for sequencing was blood. CDR3 protein: CASSPSGSNEQFF. CDR3 sequence (DNA): TGTGCCAGCAGTCCTAGCGGGAGCAATGAGCAGTTCTTC.